What follows is one T cell receptor beta chain and its context. Its target is unknown. Produced via immunoSEQ multiplex PCR; TCRdb's table is partial and in-frame only. The sample carries some 45,000 clones, roughly four fifths recorded once. The data derive from a study of a mutant IDH1 vaccine in newly diagnosed glioma. For the study at large: Radiotherapy, temozolomide, or both had been given previously, and both were given to most.

This CDR3 is built from 16 residues. Germline assignment: CDR1 SEHNR and CDR2 FQNEAQ (reference sequence). V was pared by 4 bases and J by 2 bases, with 7 bases of the junction left unmatched. Stated time point: week 35, safety follow-up. With topical imiquimod, each dose of the vaccine consisted of 300 ug of mutant IDH1 20-mer peptide. The chain recombines TRBV7-9 with TRBJ2-5, with 10 positions matching TRBD1. The TCR comes from a woman in her fifties or sixties with glioma. The sequencing used PBMCs, collected from a glioma patient whose treatment included an IDH1 peptide vaccine. CDR3 region: CASSSSGTGEQETQYF. The CDR3 DNA reads TGTGCCAGCAGCTCATCCGGGACAGGGGAGCAAGAGACCCAGTACTTC.